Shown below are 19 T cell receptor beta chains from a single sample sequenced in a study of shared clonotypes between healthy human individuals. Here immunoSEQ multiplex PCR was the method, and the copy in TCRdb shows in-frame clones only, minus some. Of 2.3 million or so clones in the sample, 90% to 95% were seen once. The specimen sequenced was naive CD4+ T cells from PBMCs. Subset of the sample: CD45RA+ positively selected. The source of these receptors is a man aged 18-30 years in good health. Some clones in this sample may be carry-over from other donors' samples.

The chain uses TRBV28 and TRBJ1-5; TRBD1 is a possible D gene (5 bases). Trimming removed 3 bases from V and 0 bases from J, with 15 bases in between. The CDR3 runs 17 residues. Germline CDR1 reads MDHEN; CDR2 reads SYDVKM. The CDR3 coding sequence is TGTGCCAGCAGTTTGCCCCGGACACACTTTAGCAATCAGCCCCAGCATTTT. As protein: CASSLPRTHFSNQPQHF.

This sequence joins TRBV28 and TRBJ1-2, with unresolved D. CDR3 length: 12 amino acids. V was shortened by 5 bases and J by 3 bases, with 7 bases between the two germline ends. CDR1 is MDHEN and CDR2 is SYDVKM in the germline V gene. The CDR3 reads CASSRRDYGYTF. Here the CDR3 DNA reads TGTGCCAGCAGTAGACGGGACTATGGCTACACCTTC.

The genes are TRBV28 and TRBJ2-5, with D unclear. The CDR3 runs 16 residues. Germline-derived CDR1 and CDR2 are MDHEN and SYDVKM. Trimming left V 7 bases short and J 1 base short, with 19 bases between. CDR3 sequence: CASTTPRTGSQETQYF. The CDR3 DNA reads TGTGCCAGCACCACTCCTCGGACGGGCAGCCAAGAGACCCAGTACTTC.

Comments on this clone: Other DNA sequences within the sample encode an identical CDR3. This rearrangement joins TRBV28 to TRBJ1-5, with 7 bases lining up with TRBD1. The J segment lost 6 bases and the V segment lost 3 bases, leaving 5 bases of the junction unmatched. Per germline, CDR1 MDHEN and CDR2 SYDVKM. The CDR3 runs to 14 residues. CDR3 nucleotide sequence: TGTGCCAGCAGTTTGTTACAGGGGCCTCAGCCCCAGCATTTT. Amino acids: CASSLLQGPQPQHF.

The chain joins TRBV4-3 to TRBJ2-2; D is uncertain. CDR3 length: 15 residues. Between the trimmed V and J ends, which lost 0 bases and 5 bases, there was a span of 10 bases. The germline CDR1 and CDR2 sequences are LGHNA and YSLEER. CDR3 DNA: TGCGCCAGCAGCCAAGATGTCTCGAGGACCGGGGAGCTGTTTTTT. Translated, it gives CASSQDVSRTGELFF.

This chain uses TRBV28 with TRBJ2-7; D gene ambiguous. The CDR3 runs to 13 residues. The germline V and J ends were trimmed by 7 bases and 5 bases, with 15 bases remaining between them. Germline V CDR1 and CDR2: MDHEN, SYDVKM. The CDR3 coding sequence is TGTGCCAGCACCCCAGCGAATCGCGACGAGCAGTACTTC. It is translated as CASTPANRDEQYF.

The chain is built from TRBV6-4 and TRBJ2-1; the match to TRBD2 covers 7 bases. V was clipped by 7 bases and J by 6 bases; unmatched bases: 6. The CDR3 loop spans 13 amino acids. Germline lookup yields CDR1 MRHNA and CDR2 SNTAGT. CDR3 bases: TGTGCCAGCAATCGGCGGGAGTGCAATGAGCAGTTCTTC. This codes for CASNRRECNEQFF.

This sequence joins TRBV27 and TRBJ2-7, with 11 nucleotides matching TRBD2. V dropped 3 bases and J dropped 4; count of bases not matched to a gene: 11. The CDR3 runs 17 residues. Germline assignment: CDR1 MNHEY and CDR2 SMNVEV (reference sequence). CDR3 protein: CASSFRLAGNIGYEQYF. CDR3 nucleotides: TGTGCCAGCAGTTTCAGACTAGCGGGAAATATCGGGTACGAGCAGTACTTC.

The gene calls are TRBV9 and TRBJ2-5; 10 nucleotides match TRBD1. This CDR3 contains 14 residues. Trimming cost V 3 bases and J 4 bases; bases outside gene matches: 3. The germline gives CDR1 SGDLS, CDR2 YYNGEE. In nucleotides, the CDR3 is TGTGCCAGCAGCGCCCGGACAGGGGGAGAGACCCAGTACTTC. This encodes CASSARTGGETQYF.

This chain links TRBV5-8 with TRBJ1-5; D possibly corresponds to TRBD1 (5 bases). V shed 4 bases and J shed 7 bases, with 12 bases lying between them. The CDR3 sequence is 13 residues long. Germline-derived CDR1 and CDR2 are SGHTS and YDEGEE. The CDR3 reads CASSPGLGQPQHF. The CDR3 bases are TGTGCCAGCAGCCCAGGGTTAGGACAGCCCCAGCATTTT.

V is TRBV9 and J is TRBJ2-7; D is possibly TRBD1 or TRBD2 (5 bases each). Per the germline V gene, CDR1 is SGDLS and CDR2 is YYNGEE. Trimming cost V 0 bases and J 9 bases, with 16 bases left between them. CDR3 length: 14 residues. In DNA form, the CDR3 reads TGTGCCAGCAGCGTAGGGCAGGGAGTAAGTTGGCAGTACTTC. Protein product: CASSVGQGVSWQYF.

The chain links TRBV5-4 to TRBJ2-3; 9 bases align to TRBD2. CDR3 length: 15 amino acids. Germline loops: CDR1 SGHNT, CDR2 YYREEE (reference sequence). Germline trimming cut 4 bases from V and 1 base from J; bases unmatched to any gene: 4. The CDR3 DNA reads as TGTGCCAGCAGCCGAGAGCGGGGGGGCACAGATACGCAGTATTTT. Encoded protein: CASSRERGGTDTQYF.

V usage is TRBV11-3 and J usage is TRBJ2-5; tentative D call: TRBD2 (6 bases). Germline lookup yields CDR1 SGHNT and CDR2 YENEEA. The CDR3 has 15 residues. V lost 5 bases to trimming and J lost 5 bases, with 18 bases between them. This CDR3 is CASSTGTTEGETQYF. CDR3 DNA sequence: TGTGCCAGCAGCACCGGGACCACGGAGGGGGAGACCCAGTACTTC.

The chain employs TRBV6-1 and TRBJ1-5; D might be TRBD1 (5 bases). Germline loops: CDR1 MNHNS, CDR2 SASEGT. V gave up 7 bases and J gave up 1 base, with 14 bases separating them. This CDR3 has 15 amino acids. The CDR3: CASTSGRQSNQPQHF. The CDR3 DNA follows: TGTGCCAGCACCTCGGGAAGACAGAGCAATCAGCCCCAGCATTTT.

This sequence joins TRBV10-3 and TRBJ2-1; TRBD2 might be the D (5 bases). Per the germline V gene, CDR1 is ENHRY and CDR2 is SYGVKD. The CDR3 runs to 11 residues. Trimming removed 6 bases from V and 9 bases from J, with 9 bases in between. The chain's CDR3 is CAIRAGAEQFF. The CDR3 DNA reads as TGTGCCATCAGGGCGGGTGCTGAGCAGTTCTTC.

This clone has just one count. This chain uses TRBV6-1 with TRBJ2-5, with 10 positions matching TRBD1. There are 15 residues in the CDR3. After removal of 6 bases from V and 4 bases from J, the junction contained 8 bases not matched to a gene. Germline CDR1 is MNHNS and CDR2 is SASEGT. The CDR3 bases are TGTGCCAGCAGAAGGGTGACAGGGGGCGGAGAGACCCAGTACTTC. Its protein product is CASRRVTGGGETQYF.

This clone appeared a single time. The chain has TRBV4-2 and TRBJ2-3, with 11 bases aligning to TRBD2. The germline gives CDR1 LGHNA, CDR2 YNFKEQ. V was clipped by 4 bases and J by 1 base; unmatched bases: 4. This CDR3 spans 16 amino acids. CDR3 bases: TGTGCCAGCAGCCTCTTACTAGCGGGAGGCACAGATACGCAGTATTTT. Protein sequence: CASSLLLAGGTDTQYF.

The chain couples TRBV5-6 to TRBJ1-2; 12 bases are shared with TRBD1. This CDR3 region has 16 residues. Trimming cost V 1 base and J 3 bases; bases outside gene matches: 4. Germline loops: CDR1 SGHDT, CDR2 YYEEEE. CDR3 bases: TGTGCCAGCAGCTTGATGGGGACAGGGGGCGACTATGGCTACACCTTC. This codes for CASSLMGTGGDYGYTF.

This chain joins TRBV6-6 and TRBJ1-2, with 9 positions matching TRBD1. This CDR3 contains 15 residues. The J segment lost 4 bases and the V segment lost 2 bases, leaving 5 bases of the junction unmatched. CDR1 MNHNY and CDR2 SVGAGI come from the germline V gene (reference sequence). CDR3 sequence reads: CASSYTNRGLYGYTF. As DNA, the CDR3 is TGTGCCAGCAGTTACACCAACAGGGGGCTCTATGGCTACACCTTC.